This T cell receptor (beta chain) was captured in a study of blood T cell repertoires in COVID-19. Trimming removed 6 bases from V and 4 bases from J, with 13 bases in between. The CDR3 spans 13 residues. TCRdb's copy holds only in-frame clones and misses some; the assay was immunoSEQ multiplex PCR. The repertoire holds around 99,000 clones, with 75% to 95% as singletons. Sequenced sample: peripheral blood. The TCR was taken from a woman in her twenties or thirties with acute or convalescent COVID-19. This chain links TRBV12-3 or TRBV12-4 with TRBJ2-7; D is undetermined. Written as DNA, the CDR3 is TGTGCCAGCAGCCAACGCCCCGCGTACGAGCAGTACTTC. Its protein product is CASSQRPAYEQYF.